This TCR beta chain was sequenced in a study of T cell repertoires in cytomegalovirus infection. One entry per CDR3 protein, called by TCRdb with MiXCR from the reads. The profile shows 600,000 to 800,000 distinct CDR3 sequences, around 24% of them singletons. The CDR3 sequence is 13 residues long. V was pared by 5 bases and J by 10 bases, with 17 bases between. Germline CDR1 is MNHEY and CDR2 is SVGAGI. Input material: CD8+ T cells from PBMCs. This chain links TRBV6-5 with TRBJ2-5; D may be TRBD1 (5 bases). The clonotype comes from a human donor in good health (CMV status not recorded). Some clones in this sample may be carry-over from other donors' samples. The DNA for the CDR3 is TGTGCCAGCAGTCCTGGACATACAGAGGACCAGTACTTC. Amino acid sequence: CASSPGHTEDQYF.